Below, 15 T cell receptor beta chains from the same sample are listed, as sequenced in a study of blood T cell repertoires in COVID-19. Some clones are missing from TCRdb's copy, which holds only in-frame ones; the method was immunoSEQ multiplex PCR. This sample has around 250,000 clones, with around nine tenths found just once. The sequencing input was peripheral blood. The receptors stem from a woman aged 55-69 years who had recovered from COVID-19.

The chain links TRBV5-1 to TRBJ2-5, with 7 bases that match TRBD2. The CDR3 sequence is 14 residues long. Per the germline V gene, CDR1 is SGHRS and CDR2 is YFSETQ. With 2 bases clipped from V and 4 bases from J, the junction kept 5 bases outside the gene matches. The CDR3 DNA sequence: TGCGCCAGCAGCTTCCAGGGCGGGGGAGAGACCCAGTACTTC. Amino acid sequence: CASSFQGGGETQYF.

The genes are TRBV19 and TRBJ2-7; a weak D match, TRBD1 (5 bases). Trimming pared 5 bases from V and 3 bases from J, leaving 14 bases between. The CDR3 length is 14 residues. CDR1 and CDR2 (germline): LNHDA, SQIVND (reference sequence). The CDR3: CASSRQRSDYEQYF. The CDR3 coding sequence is TGTGCCAGTAGTCGACAGAGGTCAGACTACGAGCAGTACTTC.

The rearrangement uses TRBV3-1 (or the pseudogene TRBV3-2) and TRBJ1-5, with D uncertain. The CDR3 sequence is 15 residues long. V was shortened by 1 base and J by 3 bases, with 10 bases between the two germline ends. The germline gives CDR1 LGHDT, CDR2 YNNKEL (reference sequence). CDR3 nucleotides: TGTGCCAGCAGCCAAGGACCGGGGAACAATCAGCCCCAGCATTTT. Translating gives CASSQGPGNNQPQHF.

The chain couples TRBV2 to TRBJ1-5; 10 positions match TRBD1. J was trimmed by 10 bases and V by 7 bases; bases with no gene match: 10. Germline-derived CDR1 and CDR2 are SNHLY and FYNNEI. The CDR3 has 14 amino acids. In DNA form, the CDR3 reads TGTGCCAGCAACCTGGGACAGGGGATAGATCCCCAGCATTTT. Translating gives CASNLGQGIDPQHF.

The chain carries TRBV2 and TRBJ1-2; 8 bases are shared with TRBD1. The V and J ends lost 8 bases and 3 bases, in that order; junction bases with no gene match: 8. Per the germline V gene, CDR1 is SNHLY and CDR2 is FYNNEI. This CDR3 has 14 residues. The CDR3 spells CASGRSQGDYGYTF. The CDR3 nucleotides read TGTGCCAGCGGTCGATCACAGGGGGACTATGGCTACACCTTC.

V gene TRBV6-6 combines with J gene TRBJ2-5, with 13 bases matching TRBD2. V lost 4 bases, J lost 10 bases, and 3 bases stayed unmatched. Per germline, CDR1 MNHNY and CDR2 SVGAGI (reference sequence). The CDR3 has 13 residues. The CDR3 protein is CASSWTSGGFQYF. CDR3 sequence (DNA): TGTGCCAGCAGTTGGACTAGCGGGGGATTCCAGTACTTC.

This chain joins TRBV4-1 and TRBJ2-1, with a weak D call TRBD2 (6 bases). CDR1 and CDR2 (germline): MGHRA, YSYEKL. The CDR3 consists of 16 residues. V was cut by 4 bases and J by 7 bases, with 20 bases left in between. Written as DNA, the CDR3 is TGCGCCAGCAGCCCAAGTAGCCCAGCGGGTGGGAATGAGCAGTTCTTC. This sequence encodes CASSPSSPAGGNEQFF.

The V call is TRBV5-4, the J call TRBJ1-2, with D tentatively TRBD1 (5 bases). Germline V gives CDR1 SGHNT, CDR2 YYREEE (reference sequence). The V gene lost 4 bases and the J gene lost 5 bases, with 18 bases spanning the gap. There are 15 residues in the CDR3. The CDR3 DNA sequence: TGTGCCAGCAGCCTTGGCCCGACGGGACTATATGGCTACACCTTC. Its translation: CASSLGPTGLYGYTF.

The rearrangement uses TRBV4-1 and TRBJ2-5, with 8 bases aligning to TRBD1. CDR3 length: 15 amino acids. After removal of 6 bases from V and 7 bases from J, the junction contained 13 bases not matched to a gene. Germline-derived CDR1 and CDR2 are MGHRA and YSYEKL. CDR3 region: CASSVGQGASGTQYF. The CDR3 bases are TGCGCCAGCAGTGTGGGGCAGGGGGCTTCTGGGACCCAGTACTTC.

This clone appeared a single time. The DNA of the CDR3 is TGTGCCAGCAGCTTCACCAGGGGCTCGGGGTCAAGTCCGTACTTC. The encoded protein is CASSFTRGSGSSPYF. The rearrangement uses TRBV7-8 and TRBJ2-7, with D maybe TRBD1 (6 bases). Germline V gene data show CDR1 as SGHVS and CDR2 as FQNEAQ. This CDR3 region has 15 residues. V was trimmed by 3 bases and J by 12 bases, leaving 24 bases between them.

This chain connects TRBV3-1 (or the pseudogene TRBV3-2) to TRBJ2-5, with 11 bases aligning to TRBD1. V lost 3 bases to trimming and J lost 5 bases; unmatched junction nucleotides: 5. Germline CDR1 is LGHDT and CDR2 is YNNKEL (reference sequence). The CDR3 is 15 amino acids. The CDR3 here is CASSQPDRGHETQYF. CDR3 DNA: TGTGCCAGCAGCCAGCCGGACAGGGGGCATGAGACCCAGTACTTC.

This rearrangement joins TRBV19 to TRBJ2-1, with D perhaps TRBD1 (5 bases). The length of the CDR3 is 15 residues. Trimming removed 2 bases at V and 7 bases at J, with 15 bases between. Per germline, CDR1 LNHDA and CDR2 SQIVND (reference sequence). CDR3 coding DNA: TGTGCCAGTAGTATACAGGGAATCTCGTTAAATGAGCAGTTCTTC. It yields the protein CASSIQGISLNEQFF.

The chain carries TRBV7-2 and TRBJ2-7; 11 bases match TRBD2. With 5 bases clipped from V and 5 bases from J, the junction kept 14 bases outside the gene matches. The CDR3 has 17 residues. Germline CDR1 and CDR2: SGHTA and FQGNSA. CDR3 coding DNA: TGTGCCAGCAGCCCCCTTGACGCCGCTAGCGGGGGGAACGAGCAGTACTTC. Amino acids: CASSPLDAASGGNEQYF.

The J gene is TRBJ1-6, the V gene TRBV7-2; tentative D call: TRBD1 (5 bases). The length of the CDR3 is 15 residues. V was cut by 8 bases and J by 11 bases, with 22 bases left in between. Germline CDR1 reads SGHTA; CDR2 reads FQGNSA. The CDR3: CASGVPGQHRPPLHF. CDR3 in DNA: TGTGCCAGCGGCGTTCCCGGACAACATCGTCCACCCCTCCACTTT.

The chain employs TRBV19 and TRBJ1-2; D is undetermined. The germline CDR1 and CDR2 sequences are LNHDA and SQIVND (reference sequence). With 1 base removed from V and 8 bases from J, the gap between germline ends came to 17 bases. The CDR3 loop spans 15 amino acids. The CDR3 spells CASSIGGLFPGGYTF. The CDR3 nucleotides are TGTGCCAGTAGTATAGGAGGACTCTTTCCGGGGGGCTACACCTTC.